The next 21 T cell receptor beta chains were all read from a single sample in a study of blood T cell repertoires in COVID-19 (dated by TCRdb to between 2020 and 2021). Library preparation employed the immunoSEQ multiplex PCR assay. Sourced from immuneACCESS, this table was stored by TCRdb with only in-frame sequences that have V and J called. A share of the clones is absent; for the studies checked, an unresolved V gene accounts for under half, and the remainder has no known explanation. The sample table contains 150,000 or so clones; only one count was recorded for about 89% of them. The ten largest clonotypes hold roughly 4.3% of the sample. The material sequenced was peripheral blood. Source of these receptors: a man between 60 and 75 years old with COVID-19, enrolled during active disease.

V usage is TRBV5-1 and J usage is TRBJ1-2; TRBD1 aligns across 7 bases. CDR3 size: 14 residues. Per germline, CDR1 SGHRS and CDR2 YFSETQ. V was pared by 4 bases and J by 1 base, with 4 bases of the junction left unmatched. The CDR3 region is CASSPGQRNYGYTF. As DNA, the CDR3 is TGCGCCAGCAGCCCGGGACAGCGTAACTATGGCTACACCTTC.

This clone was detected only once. The CDR3 bases are TGTGCCAGCAGCACAACGTTCTCCGGGACTAGCGGGGGTAGCTCCTACGAGCAGTACTTC. It codes for CASSTTFSGTSGGSSYEQYF. This rearrangement joins TRBV7-9 to TRBJ2-7, with 14 bases matching TRBD2. The J segment lost 0 bases and the V segment lost 5 bases, leaving 15 bases of the junction unmatched. The CDR3 has 20 residues. Germline CDR1 SEHNR, CDR2 FQNEAQ (reference sequence).

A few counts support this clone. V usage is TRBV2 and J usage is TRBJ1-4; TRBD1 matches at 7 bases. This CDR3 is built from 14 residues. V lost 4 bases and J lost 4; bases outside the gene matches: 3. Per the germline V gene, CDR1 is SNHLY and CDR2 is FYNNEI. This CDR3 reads CASSGHRGNEKLFF. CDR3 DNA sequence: TGTGCCAGCAGTGGTCACAGGGGTAATGAAAAACTGTTTTTT.

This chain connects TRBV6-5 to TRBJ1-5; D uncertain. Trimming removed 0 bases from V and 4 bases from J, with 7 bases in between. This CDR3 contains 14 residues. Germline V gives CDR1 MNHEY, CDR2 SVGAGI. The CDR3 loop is CASSYSMENQPQHF. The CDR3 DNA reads TGTGCCAGCAGTTACTCGATGGAGAATCAGCCCCAGCATTTT.

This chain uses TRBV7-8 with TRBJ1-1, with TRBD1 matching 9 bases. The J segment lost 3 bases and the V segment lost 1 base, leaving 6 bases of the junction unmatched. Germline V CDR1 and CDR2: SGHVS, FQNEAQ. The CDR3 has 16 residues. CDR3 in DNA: TGTGCCAGCAGCTTAGGGACAGGGGATCGGTACACTGAAGCTTTCTTT. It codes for CASSLGTGDRYTEAFF.

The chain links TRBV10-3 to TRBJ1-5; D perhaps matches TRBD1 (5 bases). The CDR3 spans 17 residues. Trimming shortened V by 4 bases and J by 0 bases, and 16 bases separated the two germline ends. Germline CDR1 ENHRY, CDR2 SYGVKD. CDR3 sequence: CAISAWGGAYSNQPQHF. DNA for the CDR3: TGTGCCATCAGTGCATGGGGTGGGGCATATAGCAATCAGCCCCAGCATTTT.

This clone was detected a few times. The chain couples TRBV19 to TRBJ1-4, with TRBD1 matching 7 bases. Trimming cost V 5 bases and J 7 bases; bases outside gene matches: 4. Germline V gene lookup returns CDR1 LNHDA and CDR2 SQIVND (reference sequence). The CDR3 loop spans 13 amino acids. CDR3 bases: TGTGCCAGTAGTGGGACAGTCGGTGAAAAACTGTTTTTT. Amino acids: CASSGTVGEKLFF.

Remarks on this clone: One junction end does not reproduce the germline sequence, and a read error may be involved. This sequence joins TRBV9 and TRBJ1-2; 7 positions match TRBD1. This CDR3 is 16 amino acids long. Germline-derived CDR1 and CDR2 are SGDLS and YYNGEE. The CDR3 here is CVSSVDFSGQAGGYTF. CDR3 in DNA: TGTGTCAGCAGCGTAGACTTTTCTGGACAGGCGGGAGGCTACACCTTC. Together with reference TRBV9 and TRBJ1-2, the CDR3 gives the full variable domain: DSGVTQTPKHLITATGQRVTLRCSPRSGDLSVYWYQQSLDQGLQFLIQYYNGEERAKGNILERFSAQQFPDLHSELNLSSLELGDSALYFCVSSVDFSGQAGGYTFGSGTRLTVV.

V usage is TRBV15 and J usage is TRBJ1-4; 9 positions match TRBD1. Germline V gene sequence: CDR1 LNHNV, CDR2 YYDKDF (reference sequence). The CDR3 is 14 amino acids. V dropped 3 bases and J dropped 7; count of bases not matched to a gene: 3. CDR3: CATSSRDRAEKLFF. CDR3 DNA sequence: TGTGCCACCAGCAGCCGGGACAGGGCTGAAAAACTGTTTTTT.

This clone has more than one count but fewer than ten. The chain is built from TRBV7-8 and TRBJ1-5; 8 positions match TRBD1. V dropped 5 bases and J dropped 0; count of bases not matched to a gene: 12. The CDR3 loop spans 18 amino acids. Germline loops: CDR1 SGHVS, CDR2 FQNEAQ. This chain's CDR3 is CASSLSGQVLTSNQPQHF. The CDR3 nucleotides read TGTGCCAGCAGCCTTTCGGGACAGGTTCTCACTAGCAATCAGCCCCAGCATTTT.

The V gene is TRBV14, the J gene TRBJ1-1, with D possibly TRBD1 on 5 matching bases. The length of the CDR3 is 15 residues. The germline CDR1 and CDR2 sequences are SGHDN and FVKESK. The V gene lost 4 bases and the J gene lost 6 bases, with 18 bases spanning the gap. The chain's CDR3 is CASSRTAGLGSEAFF. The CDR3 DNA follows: TGTGCCAGCAGCCGGACCGCAGGGCTCGGCTCTGAAGCTTTCTTT. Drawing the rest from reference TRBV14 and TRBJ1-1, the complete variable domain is EAGVTQFPSHSVIEKGQTVTLRCDPISGHDNLYWYRRVMGKEIKFLLHFVKESKQDESGMPNNRFLAERTGGTYSTLKVQPAELEDSGVYFCASSRTAGLGSEAFFGQGTRLTVV.

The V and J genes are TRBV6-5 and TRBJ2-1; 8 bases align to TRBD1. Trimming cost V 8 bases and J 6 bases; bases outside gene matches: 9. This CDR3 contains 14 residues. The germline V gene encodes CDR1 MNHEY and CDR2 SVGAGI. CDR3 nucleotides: TGTGCCAGCGGGGAATTAGGACAGGGCAATGAGCAGTTCTTC. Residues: CASGELGQGNEQFF.

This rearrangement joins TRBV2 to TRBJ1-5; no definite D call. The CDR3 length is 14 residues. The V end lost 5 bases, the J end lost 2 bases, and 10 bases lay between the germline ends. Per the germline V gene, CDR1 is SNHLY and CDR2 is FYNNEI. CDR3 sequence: CASSRSLGNQPQHF. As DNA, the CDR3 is TGTGCCAGCAGTAGGAGCCTGGGCAATCAGCCCCAGCATTTT.

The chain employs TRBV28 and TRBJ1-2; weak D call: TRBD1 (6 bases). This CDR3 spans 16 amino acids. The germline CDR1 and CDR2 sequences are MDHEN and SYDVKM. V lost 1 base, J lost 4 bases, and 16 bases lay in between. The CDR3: CASSLLERVGGYGYTF. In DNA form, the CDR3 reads TGTGCCAGCAGTTTATTGGAGCGTGTAGGGGGCTATGGCTACACCTTC.

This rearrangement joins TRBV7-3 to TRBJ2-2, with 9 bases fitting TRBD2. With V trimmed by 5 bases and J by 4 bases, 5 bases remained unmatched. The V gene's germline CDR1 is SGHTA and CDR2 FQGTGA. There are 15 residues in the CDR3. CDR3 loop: CASSPSGGLTGELFF. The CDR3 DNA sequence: TGTGCCAGCAGCCCAAGCGGGGGGCTCACCGGGGAGCTGTTTTTT.

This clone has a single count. In DNA, the CDR3 is TGTGCCAGCAGTTTGGGGACAGGGCAGGAGACTGAAGCTTTCTTT. Translating gives CASSLGTGQETEAFF. This chain links TRBV28 with TRBJ1-1, with TRBD1 matching over 9 bases. V was clipped by 3 bases and J by 5 bases; unmatched bases: 7. Germline V gene lookup returns CDR1 MDHEN and CDR2 SYDVKM. The CDR3 extends over 15 amino acids.

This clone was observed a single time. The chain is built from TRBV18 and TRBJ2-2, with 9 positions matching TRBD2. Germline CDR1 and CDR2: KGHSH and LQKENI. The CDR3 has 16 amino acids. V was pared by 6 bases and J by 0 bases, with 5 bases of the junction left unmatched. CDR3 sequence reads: CASSPLAGSNTGELFF. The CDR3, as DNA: TGTGCCAGCTCCCCTCTAGCGGGGTCGAACACCGGGGAGCTGTTTTTT.

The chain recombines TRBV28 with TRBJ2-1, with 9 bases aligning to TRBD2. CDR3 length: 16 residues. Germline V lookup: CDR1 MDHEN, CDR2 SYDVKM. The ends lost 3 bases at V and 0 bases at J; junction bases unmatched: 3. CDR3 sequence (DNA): TGTGCCAGCAGTTTCGGCGGGGGGGCCTCCTACAATGAGCAGTTCTTC. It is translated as CASSFGGGASYNEQFF.

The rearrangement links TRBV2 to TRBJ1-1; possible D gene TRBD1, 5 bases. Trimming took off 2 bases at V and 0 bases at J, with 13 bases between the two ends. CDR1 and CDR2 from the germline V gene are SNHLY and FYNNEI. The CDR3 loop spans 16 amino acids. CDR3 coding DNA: TGTGCCAGCAGTGAAAGGGGAAGGTCGGTGAACACTGAAGCTTTCTTT. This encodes CASSERGRSVNTEAFF.

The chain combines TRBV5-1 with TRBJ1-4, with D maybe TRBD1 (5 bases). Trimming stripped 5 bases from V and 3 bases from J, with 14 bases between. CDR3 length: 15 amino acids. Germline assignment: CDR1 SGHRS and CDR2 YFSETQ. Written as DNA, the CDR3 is TGCGCCAGCAGTTTCCAGACAGACCCTAATGAAAAACTGTTTTTT. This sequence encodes CASSFQTDPNEKLFF.

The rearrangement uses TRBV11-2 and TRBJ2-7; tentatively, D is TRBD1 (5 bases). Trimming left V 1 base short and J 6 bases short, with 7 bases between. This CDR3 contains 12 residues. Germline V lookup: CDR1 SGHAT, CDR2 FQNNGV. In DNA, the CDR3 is TGTGCCAGCAGCTTAGCAGGGCGCGAGCAGTACTTC. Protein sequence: CASSLAGREQYF.